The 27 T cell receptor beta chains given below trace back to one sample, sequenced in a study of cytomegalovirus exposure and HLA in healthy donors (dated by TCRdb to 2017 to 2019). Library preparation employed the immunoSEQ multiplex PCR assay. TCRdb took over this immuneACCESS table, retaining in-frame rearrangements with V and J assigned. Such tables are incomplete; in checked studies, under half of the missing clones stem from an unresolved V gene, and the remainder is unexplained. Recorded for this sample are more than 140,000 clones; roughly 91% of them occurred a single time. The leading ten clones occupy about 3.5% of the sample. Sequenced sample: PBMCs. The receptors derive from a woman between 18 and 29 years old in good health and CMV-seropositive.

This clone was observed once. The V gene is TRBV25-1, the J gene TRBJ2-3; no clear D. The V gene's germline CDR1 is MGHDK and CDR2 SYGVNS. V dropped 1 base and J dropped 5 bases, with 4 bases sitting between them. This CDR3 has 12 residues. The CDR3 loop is CASSESVDTQYF. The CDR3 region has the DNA TGTGCCAGCAGTGAATCTGTAGATACGCAGTATTTT.

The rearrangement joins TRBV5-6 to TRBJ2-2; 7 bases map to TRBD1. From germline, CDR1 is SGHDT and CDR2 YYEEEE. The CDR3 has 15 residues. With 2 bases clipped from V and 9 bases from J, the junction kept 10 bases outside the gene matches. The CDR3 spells CASSLPQGVTWELFF. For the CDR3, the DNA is TGTGCCAGCAGCTTACCGCAGGGGGTAACCTGGGAGCTGTTTTTT.

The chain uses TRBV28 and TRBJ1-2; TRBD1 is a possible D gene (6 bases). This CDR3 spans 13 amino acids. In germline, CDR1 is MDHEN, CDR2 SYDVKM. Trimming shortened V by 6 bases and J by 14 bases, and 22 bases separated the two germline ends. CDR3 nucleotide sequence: TGTGCCAGCAGCCCACACCCGCGGGGGGCTCCTACCTTC. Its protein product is CASSPHPRGAPTF.

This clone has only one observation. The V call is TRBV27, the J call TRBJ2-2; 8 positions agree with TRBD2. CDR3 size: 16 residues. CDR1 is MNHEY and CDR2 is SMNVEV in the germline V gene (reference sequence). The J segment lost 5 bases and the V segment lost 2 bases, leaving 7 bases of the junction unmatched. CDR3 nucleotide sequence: TGTGCCAGCAGTTTAAATTCGGCGGGAGGAACCGGGGAGCTGTTTTTT. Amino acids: CASSLNSAGGTGELFF.

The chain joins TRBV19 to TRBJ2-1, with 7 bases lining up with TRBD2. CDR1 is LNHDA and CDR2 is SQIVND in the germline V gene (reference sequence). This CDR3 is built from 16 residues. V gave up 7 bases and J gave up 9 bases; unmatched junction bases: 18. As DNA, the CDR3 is TGTGCCAGTAAAAGTACTAGGACTAGGCCTTTCAGTGAGCAGTTCTTC. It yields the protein CASKSTRTRPFSEQFF.

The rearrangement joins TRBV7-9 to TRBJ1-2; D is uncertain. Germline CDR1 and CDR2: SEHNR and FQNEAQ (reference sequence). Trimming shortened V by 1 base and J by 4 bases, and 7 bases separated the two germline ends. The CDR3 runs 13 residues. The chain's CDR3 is CASSLEQIYGYTF. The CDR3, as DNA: TGTGCCAGCAGCTTAGAACAGATCTATGGCTACACCTTC.

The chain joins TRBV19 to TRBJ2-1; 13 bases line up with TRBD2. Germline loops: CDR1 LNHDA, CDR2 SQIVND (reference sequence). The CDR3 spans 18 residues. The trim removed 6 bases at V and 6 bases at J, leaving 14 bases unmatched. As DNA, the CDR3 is TGTGCCAGTAGGCCCAAGTTTGATACTAGCGGGAGGGGCAATGAGCAGTTCTTC. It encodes CASRPKFDTSGRGNEQFF. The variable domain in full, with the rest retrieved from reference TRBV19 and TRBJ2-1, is DGGITQSPKYLFRKEGQNVTLSCEQNLNHDAMYWYRQDPGQGLRLIYYSQIVNDFQKGDIAEGYSVSREKKESFPLTVTSAQKNPTAFYLCASRPKFDTSGRGNEQFFGPGTRLTVL.

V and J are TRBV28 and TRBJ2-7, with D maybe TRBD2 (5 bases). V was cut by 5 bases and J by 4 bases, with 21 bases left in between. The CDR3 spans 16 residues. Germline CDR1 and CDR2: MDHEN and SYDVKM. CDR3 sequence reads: CASSPLFGMSEYEQYF. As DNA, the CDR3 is TGTGCCAGCAGTCCATTATTCGGGATGAGTGAATACGAGCAGTACTTC.

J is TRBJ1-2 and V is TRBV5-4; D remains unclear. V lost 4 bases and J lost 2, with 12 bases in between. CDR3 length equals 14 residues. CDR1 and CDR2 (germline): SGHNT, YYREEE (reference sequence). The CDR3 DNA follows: TGTGCCAGCAGCACCCGGGCGGGGAACTATGGCTACACCTTC. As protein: CASSTRAGNYGYTF.

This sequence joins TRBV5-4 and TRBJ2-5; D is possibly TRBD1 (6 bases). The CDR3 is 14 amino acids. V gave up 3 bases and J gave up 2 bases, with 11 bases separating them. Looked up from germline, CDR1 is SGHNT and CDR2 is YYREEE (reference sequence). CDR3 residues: CASSSTGYQETQYF. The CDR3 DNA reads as TGTGCCAGCAGCTCAACAGGGTATCAAGAGACCCAGTACTTC.

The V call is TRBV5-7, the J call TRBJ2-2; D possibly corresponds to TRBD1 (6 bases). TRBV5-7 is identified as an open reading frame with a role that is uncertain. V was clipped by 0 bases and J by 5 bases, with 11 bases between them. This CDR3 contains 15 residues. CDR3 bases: TGTGCCAGCAGCTTGGCTGGACAGAAAACCGGGGAGCTGTTTTTT. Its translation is CASSLAGQKTGELFF.

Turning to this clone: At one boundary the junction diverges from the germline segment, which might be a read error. CDR3 nucleotides: TGTGCCAGCAGGGAAGACAGGGCACGCGAGCAGTACTTC. It specifies CASREDRAREQYF. This sequence joins TRBV6-1 and TRBJ2-7; 7 bases fit TRBD1. The CDR3 consists of 13 residues. In germline, CDR1 is MNHNS, CDR2 SASEGT.

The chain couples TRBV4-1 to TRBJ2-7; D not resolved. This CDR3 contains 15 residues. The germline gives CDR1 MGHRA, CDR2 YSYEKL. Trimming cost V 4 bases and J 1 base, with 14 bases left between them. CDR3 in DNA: TGCGCCAGCAGCCCGCTGGGCACTGAATCCTACGAGCAGTACTTC. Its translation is CASSPLGTESYEQYF.

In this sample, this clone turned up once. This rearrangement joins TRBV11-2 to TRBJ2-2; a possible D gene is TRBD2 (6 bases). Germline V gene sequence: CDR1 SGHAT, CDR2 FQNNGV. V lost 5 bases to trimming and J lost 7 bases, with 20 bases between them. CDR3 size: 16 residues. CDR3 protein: CASSLPGVPRGGELFF. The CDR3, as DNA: TGTGCCAGCAGCCTACCGGGGGTCCCCCGGGGCGGGGAGCTGTTTTTT.

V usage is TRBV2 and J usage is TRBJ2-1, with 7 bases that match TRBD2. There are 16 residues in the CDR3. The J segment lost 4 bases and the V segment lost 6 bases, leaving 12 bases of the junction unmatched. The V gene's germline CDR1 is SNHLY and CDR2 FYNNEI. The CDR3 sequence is CASSGTGRELYNEQFF. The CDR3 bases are TGTGCCAGCAGCGGGACGGGGCGGGAGCTATACAATGAGCAGTTCTTC. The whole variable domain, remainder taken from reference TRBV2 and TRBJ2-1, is EPEVTQTPSHQVTQMGQEVILRCVPISNHLYFYWYRQILGQKVEFLVSFYNNEISEKSEIFDDQFSVERPDGSNFTLKIRSTKLEDSAMYFCASSGTGRELYNEQFFGPGTRLTVL.

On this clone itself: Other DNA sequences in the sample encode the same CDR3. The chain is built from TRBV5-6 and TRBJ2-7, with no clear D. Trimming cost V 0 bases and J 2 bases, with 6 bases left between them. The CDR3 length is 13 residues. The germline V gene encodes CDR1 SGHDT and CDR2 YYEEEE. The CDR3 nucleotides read TGTGCCAGCAGCTTGGCCGGTACCTACGAGCAGTACTTC. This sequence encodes CASSLAGTYEQYF. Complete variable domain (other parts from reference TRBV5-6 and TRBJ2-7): DAGVTQSPTHLIKTRGQQVTLRCSPKSGHDTVSWYQQALGQGPQFIFQYYEEEERQRGNFPDRFSGHQFPNYSSELNVNALLLGDSALYLCASSLAGTYEQYFGPGTRLTVT.

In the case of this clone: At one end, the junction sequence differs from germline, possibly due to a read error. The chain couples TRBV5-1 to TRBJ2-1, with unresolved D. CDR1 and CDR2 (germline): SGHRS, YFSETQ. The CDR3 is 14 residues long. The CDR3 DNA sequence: TGCGCCAGCAGCTTGGTTGTCTCCCACAATGAGCAGTTCTTC. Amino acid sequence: CASSLVVSHNEQFF.

The CDR3 loop reads CASRYSRVSYEQYF. CDR3 DNA: TGTGCCAGCAGATATAGTCGTGTTTCCTACGAGCAGTACTTC. J is TRBJ2-7 and V is TRBV28; no firm D call. The V and J ends lost 6 bases and 1 base respectively, with 13 bases between them. The CDR3 contains 14 residues. CDR1 and CDR2 from the germline V gene are MDHEN and SYDVKM.

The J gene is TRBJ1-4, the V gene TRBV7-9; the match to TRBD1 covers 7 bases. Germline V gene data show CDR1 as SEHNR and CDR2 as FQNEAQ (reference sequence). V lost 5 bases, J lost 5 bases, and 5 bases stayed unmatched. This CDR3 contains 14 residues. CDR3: CASSTGQANEKLFF. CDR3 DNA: TGTGCCAGCAGCACCGGACAGGCAAATGAAAAACTGTTTTTT.

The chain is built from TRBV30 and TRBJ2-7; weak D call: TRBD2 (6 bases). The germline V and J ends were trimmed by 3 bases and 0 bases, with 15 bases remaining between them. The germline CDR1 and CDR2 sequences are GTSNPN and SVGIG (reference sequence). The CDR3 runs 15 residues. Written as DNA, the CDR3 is TGTGCCTGGAGCCGGGGGACCCCAAGCTCCTACGAGCAGTACTTC. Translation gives CAWSRGTPSSYEQYF.

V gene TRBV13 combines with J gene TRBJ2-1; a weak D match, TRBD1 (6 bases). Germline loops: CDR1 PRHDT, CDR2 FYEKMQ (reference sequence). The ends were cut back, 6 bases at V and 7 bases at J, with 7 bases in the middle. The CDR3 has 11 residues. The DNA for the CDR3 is TGTGCCAGCAGACAGGGTAATGAGCAGTTCTTC. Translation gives CASRQGNEQFF.

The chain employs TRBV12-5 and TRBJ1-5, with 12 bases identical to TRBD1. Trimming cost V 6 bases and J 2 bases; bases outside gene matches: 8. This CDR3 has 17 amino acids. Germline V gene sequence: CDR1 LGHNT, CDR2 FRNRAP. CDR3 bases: TGTGCTAGTGGCGTCGGGACAGGGGGCGTTGGCAATCAGCCCCAGCATTTT. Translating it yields CASGVGTGGVGNQPQHF.

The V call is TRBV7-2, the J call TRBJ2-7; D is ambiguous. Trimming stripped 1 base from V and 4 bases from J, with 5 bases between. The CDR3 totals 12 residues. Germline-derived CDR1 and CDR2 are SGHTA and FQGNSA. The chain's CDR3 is CASSLVAYEQYF. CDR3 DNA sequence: TGTGCCAGCAGCTTAGTAGCATACGAGCAGTACTTC.

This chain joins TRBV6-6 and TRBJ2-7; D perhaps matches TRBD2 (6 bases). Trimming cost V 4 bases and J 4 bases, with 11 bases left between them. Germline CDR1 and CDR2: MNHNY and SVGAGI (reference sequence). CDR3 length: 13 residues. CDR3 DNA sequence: TGTGCCAGCAGTTGGTCTAGCGTATACGAGCAGTACTTC. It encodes CASSWSSVYEQYF.

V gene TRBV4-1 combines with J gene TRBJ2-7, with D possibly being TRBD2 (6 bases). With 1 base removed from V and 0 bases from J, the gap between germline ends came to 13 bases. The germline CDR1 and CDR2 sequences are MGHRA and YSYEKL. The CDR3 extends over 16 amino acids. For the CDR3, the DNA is TGCGCCAGCAGCCAAGGTACCGGCGGGATCTCCTACGAGCAGTACTTC. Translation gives CASSQGTGGISYEQYF.

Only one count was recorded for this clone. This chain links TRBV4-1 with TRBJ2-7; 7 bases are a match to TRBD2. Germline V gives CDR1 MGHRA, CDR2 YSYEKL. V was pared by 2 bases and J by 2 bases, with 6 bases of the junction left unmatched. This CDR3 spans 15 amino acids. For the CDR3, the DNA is TGCGCCAGCAGCCAATCCCCTAGCGGAGCCTACGAGCAGTACTTC. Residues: CASSQSPSGAYEQYF.

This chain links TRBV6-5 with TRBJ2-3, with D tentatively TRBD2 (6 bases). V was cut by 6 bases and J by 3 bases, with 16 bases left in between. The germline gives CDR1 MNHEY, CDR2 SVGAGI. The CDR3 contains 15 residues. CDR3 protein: CASSRAEGGTDTQYF. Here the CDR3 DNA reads TGTGCCAGCAGCCGAGCGGAGGGAGGAACAGATACGCAGTATTTT.